The 16 T cell receptor beta chains presented below share a single source sample, sequenced in a study of Graves' ophthalmopathy and Graves' hyperthyroidism. Amplified material comprised TCR beta CDR3 regions derived from RNA transcripts. RT-PCR with HTBI primers came first, then second-round multiplex PCR. MiXCR, applied by TCRdb to the multiplex PCR reads, yields one record per CDR3 protein. The table lists 220,000 or so distinct CDR3 sequences, roughly a fifth of them singletons. Input material: peripheral blood. All receptors come from a woman in her 50s with Graves' ophthalmopathy.

V is TRBV11-2 and J is TRBJ2-4, with a tentative D call TRBD2 (7 bases). Deletions cut 0 bases from V and 7 bases from J, with 10 bases between. Germline CDR1 and CDR2: SGHAT and FQNNGV. The CDR3 has 14 residues. CDR3 DNA: TGTGCCAGCAGCTTAGATAGGGGGGGGAACATTCAGTACTTC. Residues: CASSLDRGGNIQYF. Drawing the rest from reference TRBV11-2 and TRBJ2-4, the complete variable domain is EAGVAQSPRYKIIEKRQSVAFWCNPISGHATLYWYQQILGQGPKLLIQFQNNGVVDDSQLPKDRFSAERLKGVDSTLKIQPAKLEDSAVYLCASSLDRGGNIQYFGAGTRLSVL.

There are many counts of this clonotype. DNA of the CDR3: TGTGCCAGCAGTTTAGGGCATGGTGGCTACACCTTC. It is translated as CASSLGHGGYTF. The chain joins TRBV12-3 or TRBV12-4 to TRBJ1-2; D uncertain. Trimming removed 1 base at V and 7 bases at J, with 7 bases between. The CDR3 extends over 12 amino acids.

This clonotype was seen many times. The chain uses TRBV12-3 or TRBV12-4 and TRBJ1-2, with 7 bases fitting TRBD1. Germline trimming cut 7 bases from V and 0 bases from J; bases unmatched to any gene: 11. The CDR3 consists of 16 residues. The CDR3 DNA sequence: TGTGCCAGCACCGAGAGGACAGGCCCTTCTAACTATGGCTACACCTTC. It encodes CASTERTGPSNYGYTF.

In the case of this clonotype: A much larger clone differs from this one at a single base, so this may be a read error. The chain uses TRBV7-8 and TRBJ1-1, with D maybe TRBD1 (5 bases). CDR1 is SGHVS and CDR2 is FQNEAQ in the germline V gene. This CDR3 comprises 12 residues. Trimming left V 3 bases short and J 5 bases short, with 7 bases between. The CDR3 DNA reads as TGTGCCAGCAGCTTCAGGGTAACTGAAGCTTTCTTT. Its protein is CASSFRVTEAFF.

This clonotype was observed a few times. The chain has TRBV7-8 and TRBJ1-1; TRBD1 is a possible D gene (6 bases). The V end was cut by 5 bases, the J end by 4 bases, with 23 bases between. Per germline, CDR1 SGHVS and CDR2 FQNEAQ. This CDR3 spans 17 amino acids. CDR3 bases: TGTGCCAGCAGCGCCACAGGGACGGGGTATTTGAGCACTGAAGCTTTCTTT. It is translated as CASSATGTGYLSTEAFF. The variable domain in full, completed from reference TRBV7-8 and TRBJ1-1, reads GAGVSQSPRYKVAKRGQDVALRCDPISGHVSLFWYQQALGQGPEFLTYFQNEAQLDKSGLPSDRFFAERPEGSVSTLKIQRTQQEDSAVYLCASSATGTGYLSTEAFFGQGTRLTVV.

This clonotype was observed many times. The chain carries TRBV28 and TRBJ1-1, with TRBD1 as a possible D gene (5 bases). Germline CDR1 is MDHEN and CDR2 is SYDVKM. The CDR3 contains 13 residues. Trimming removed 9 bases from V and 5 bases from J, with 16 bases in between. CDR3 coding DNA: TGTGCCAGTATGAGATACGGGGGGACTGAAGCTTTCTTT. Protein product: CASMRYGGTEAFF.

This clonotype was detected ten times or more. The CDR3 sequence is CASSLARSGTQYF. CDR3 DNA: TGTGCCAGCAGTTTAGCTAGATCGGGGACCCAGTACTTC. The chain links TRBV12-3 or TRBV12-4 to TRBJ2-5; D is unresolved. V was cut by 0 bases and J by 7 bases, with 9 bases left in between. The CDR3 covers 13 residues.

This clonotype was seen many times. This sequence joins TRBV28 and TRBJ2-7; 7 nucleotides match TRBD1. The CDR3 length is 13 residues. From germline, CDR1 is MDHEN and CDR2 SYDVKM. V dropped 6 bases and J dropped 3; count of bases not matched to a gene: 5. The CDR3 is CASRKQGIYEQYF. CDR3 in DNA: TGTGCCAGCAGGAAACAGGGGATCTACGAGCAGTACTTC.

This clonotype has a count of ten or more. The rearrangement uses TRBV9 and TRBJ1-6, with D unclear. Germline CDR1 is SGDLS and CDR2 is YYNGEE. This CDR3 has 14 residues. The V and J ends lost 3 bases and 7 bases respectively, with 11 bases between them. CDR3 sequence reads: CASSARGANSPLHF. CDR3 coding DNA: TGTGCCAGCAGCGCCCGTGGTGCGAATTCACCCCTCCACTTT.

The chain is built from TRBV3-1 and TRBJ1-2; D unclear. Germline loops: CDR1 LGHDT, CDR2 YNNKEL (reference sequence). V lost 3 bases and J 1 base, leaving 18 bases between the germline ends. The CDR3 runs to 17 residues. In DNA form, the CDR3 reads TGTGCCAGCAGCCACCTCGGCAGCGCGGCCATTAACTATGGCTACACCTTC. Translation: CASSHLGSAAINYGYTF. Full variable domain (remainder filled in from reference TRBV3-1 and TRBJ1-2): DTAVSQTPKYLVTQMGNDKSIKCEQNLGHDTMYWYKQDSKKFLKIMFSYNNKELIINETVPNRFSPKSPDKAHLNLHINSLELGDSAVYFCASSHLGSAAINYGYTFGSGTRLTVV.

This clonotype has at least ten counts. This rearrangement joins TRBV2 to TRBJ1-5; a possible D gene is TRBD1 (6 bases). This CDR3 spans 15 amino acids. V lost 4 bases, J lost 4 bases, and 14 bases lay in between. Per germline, CDR1 SNHLY and CDR2 FYNNEI. DNA of the CDR3: TGTGCCAGCAGTGCGAGCAGGGGAGGGAATCAGCCCCAGCATTTT. It is translated as CASSASRGGNQPQHF.

In its sample, this clonotype was seen many times. The V call is TRBV30, the J call TRBJ2-6, with 7 bases matching TRBD1. CDR1 GTSNPN and CDR2 SVGIG come from the germline V gene (reference sequence). The CDR3 has 16 amino acids. V lost 5 bases and J lost 0; bases outside the gene matches: 7. CDR3 loop: CAWGDRLSSGANVLTF. In nucleotides, the CDR3 is TGTGCCTGGGGGGACAGACTAAGCTCTGGGGCCAACGTCCTGACTTTC.

This clonotype was found many times. V usage is TRBV15 and J usage is TRBJ1-2, with 9 bases matching TRBD1. The CDR3 runs 15 residues. The V gene's germline CDR1 is LNHNV and CDR2 YYDKDF (reference sequence). Trimming at V came to 5 bases and at J to 4 bases, leaving 8 bases not matched to a gene. CDR3 sequence: CATSADRGRTYGYTF. The CDR3 region has the DNA TGTGCCACCAGCGCTGACAGGGGGAGGACCTATGGCTACACCTTC.

This chain uses TRBV4-2 with TRBJ1-5; 9 nucleotides align to TRBD1. The CDR3 length is 15 residues. J gave up 5 bases and V 4 bases, and 6 bases lay outside the gene matches. Germline V lookup: CDR1 LGHNA, CDR2 YNFKEQ. CDR3 loop: CASSRTQGADQPQHF. CDR3 sequence (DNA): TGTGCCAGCAGCCGGACACAGGGGGCTGATCAGCCCCAGCATTTT.

This clonotype was picked up many times. The chain couples TRBV13 to TRBJ1-5; possibly TRBD1 for D (6 bases). Trimming took off 2 bases at V and 7 bases at J, with 6 bases between the two ends. Germline V gene data show CDR1 as PRHDT and CDR2 as FYEKMQ (reference sequence). This CDR3 comprises 12 residues. CDR3 in amino acids: CASSLTGQPQHF. CDR3 coding DNA: TGTGCCAGCAGCTTAACAGGGCAGCCCCAGCATTTT.

The rearrangement links TRBV28 to TRBJ2-7; perhaps TRBD1 as D (7 bases). The V end was cut by 5 bases, the J end by 1 base, with 12 bases between. This CDR3 has 14 amino acids. Germline-derived CDR1 and CDR2 are MDHEN and SYDVKM. CDR3 in amino acids: CASSMRDSSYEQYF. The CDR3 DNA reads TGTGCCAGCAGTATGCGGGACAGTTCCTACGAGCAGTACTTC.